Below are 14 T cell receptor beta chains sequenced from a single sample in a study of T-cell memory formation after mild COVID-19. Via MiXCR, TCRdb re-called the 5' RACE reads, giving one row per CDR3 protein. The sample has hundreds of thousands of distinct CDR3 sequences, 20% to 25% seen once. Sequencing was done on a sample of PBMCs or a T cell subset sorted from them (not recorded which). The receptor set was obtained from an adult woman who had mild COVID-19 (a few samples of this study predate the infection). Cell type and time point are not known.

The sample holds a few counts of this clonotype. The chain has TRBV5-6 and TRBJ1-2; D gene uncertain. V lost 9 bases and J 3 bases, leaving 15 bases between the germline ends. The CDR3 has 13 residues. Per the germline V gene, CDR1 is SGHDT and CDR2 is YYEEEE. The CDR3 is CATSGGPYYGYTF. CDR3 nucleotide sequence: TGTGCCACCTCGGGCGGTCCGTACTATGGCTACACCTTC.

In its sample, this clonotype was seen a few times. V is TRBV6-5 and J is TRBJ2-7; TRBD2 aligns across 14 bases. CDR1 is MNHEY and CDR2 is SVGAGI in the germline V gene. V lost 6 bases and J lost 3; bases outside the gene matches: 4. CDR3 size: 15 residues. The CDR3 is CASSQTSGRVYEQYF. DNA of the CDR3: TGTGCCAGCAGCCAGACTAGCGGGAGGGTCTACGAGCAGTACTTC.

The chain is built from TRBV7-9 and TRBJ2-1; 13 bases map to TRBD2. From germline, CDR1 is SEHNR and CDR2 FQNEAQ (reference sequence). There are 14 residues in the CDR3. The V and J ends lost 4 bases and 11 bases, in that order; junction bases with no gene match: 5. The CDR3 coding sequence is TGTGCCAGCAGCTCAGGACTAGCGGGAGCTAAGCAGTTCTTC. This gives the protein CASSSGLAGAKQFF. Variable domain in full (rest from reference TRBV7-9 and TRBJ2-1): DTGVSQNPRHKITKRGQNVTFRCDPISEHNRLYWYRQTLGQGPEFLTYFQNEAQLEKSRLLSDRFSAERPKGSFSTLEIQRTEQGDSAMYLCASSSGLAGAKQFFGPGTRLTVL.

A note on this clonotype: A junction end diverges from the germline sequence, so it may reflect a read error. The chain has TRBV7-7 and TRBJ2-1, with D unresolved. Looked up from germline, CDR1 is SSHAT and CDR2 is FNYEAQ (reference sequence). The CDR3 is 15 amino acids. CDR3 sequence reads: CASSSWRAPSNEQFF. Here the CDR3 DNA reads TGTGCTAGCAGCTCCTGGAGAGCACCGAGCAATGAGCAGTTCTTC. Based on the CDR3 plus reference TRBV7-7 and TRBJ2-1, the full variable domain is GAGVSQSPRYKVTKRGQDVTLRCDPISSHATLYWYQQALGQGPEFLTYFNYEAQPDKSGLPSDRFSAERPEGSISTLTIQRTEQRDSAMYRCASSSWRAPSNEQFFGPGTRLTVL.

This clonotype has a handful of counts. The chain carries TRBV5-1 and TRBJ1-2; D not certain. The CDR3 contains 11 residues. The germline V gene encodes CDR1 SGHRS and CDR2 YFSETQ. V shed 0 bases and J shed 8 bases, with 5 bases lying between them. The CDR3 nucleotides are TGCGCCAGCAGCTTGGGCGTCGGCTACACCTTC. Protein product: CASSLGVGYTF.

This chain connects TRBV6-6 to TRBJ2-2; no firm D call. CDR1 is MNHNY, CDR2 SVGAGI, per germline (reference sequence). The CDR3 is made up of 13 amino acids. V lost 8 bases to trimming and J lost 1 base, with 8 bases between them. CDR3 sequence (DNA): TGTGCCAGCGAAGCACAGAACACCGGGGAGCTGTTTTTT. The encoded protein is CASEAQNTGELFF.

This clonotype appeared a few times. V gene TRBV2 combines with J gene TRBJ2-7, with D possibly being TRBD2 (5 bases). In germline, CDR1 is SNHLY, CDR2 FYNNEI. The CDR3 consists of 14 residues. Trimming pared 1 base from V and 3 bases from J, leaving 10 bases between. The CDR3 DNA reads as TGTGCCAGCAGTGAAGATTTGGGAGTCTACGAGCAGTACTTC. Its translation: CASSEDLGVYEQYF.

This clonotype has only a few counts. This chain joins TRBV6-4 and TRBJ2-5; D remains unclear. V lost 2 bases, J lost 4 bases, and 11 bases lay in between. Germline V gene sequence: CDR1 MRHNA, CDR2 SNTAGT. The CDR3 contains 14 residues. CDR3 sequence (DNA): TGTGCCAGCAGTGACAGGGCAAGCTCAGAGACCCAGTACTTC. This translates into CASSDRASSETQYF.

The J gene is TRBJ2-7, the V gene TRBV11-3, with D possibly being TRBD1 or TRBD2 (5 bases each). Germline V gives CDR1 SGHNT, CDR2 YENEEA. CDR3 length: 15 residues. V gave up 3 bases and J gave up 1 base, with 13 bases separating them. Here the CDR3 reads CASSLDRDRSYEQYF. As DNA, the CDR3 is TGTGCCAGCAGCTTGGACCGGGACCGTTCCTACGAGCAGTACTTC.

This chain connects TRBV2 to TRBJ1-5; unclear D gene. Germline CDR1 and CDR2: SNHLY and FYNNEI. The CDR3 length is 14 residues. Trimming shortened V by 2 bases and J by 6 bases, and 11 bases separated the two germline ends. In nucleotides, the CDR3 is TGTGCCAGCAGTGAAAATACCTGGGGTCAGCCCCAGCATTTT. This sequence encodes CASSENTWGQPQHF.

V and J are TRBV30 and TRBJ2-5; D unresolved. The length of the CDR3 is 13 residues. Germline-derived CDR1 and CDR2 are GTSNPN and SVGIG (reference sequence). With 0 bases removed from V and 5 bases from J, the gap between germline ends came to 10 bases. CDR3 sequence (DNA): TGTGCCTGGAGTGTGCGGTTAAGGGAGACCCAGTACTTC. It translates to CAWSVRLRETQYF.

The sample holds a few counts of this clonotype. The chain recombines TRBV7-9 with TRBJ2-7, with D uncertain. The germline V and J ends were trimmed by 0 bases and 5 bases, with 8 bases remaining between them. The germline CDR1 and CDR2 sequences are SEHNR and FQNEAQ (reference sequence). The CDR3 contains 13 residues. The CDR3 region is CASSLATWDEQYF. CDR3 sequence (DNA): TGTGCCAGCAGCTTAGCGACATGGGACGAGCAGTACTTC.

This clonotype was picked up a small number of times. This chain joins TRBV11-2 and TRBJ2-7; 7 bases agree with TRBD2. CDR3 size: 14 residues. The V and J ends lost 5 bases and 3 bases, in that order; junction bases with no gene match: 7. Germline V lookup: CDR1 SGHAT, CDR2 FQNNGV. The CDR3 sequence is CASSRPGGNYEQYF. The CDR3 DNA reads TGTGCCAGCAGCCGCCCGGGGGGAAACTACGAGCAGTACTTC.

The rearrangement uses TRBV24-1 and TRBJ2-7; a possible D gene is TRBD2 (6 bases). The CDR3 extends over 13 amino acids. Trimming removed 1 base at V and 6 bases at J, with 9 bases between. Germline values: CDR1 KGHDR, CDR2 SFDVKD. CDR3 sequence reads: CATSDFGGREQYF. CDR3 nucleotide sequence: TGTGCCACCAGTGATTTTGGAGGGCGCGAGCAGTACTTC.